This T cell receptor (beta chain) was sequenced for a study of T cells after yellow fever vaccination (dated by TCRdb to between 2018 and 2021). Study-level background: The SMART-Seq v4 Ultra Low Input RNA kit was used to prepare libraries from fractions with low cell numbers. Blood was drawn at multiple timepoints before and after primary and secondary immunization, with bulk PBMC replicates and cell subsets isolated. To follow T-cell clones before and after both primary and booster YFV17D yellow fever vaccination, bulk TCR alpha and beta repertoires underwent longitudinal sequencing. The cohort comprised two healthy male donors, one aged 18 to 29 and one aged 30 to 39 years.

Study-wide conclusions, independent of this receptor: Because abundant contaminating clonotypes from the bulk population could be contained in FACS-sorted repertoires, computational filtering was required. After the booster, most of the clones that had expanded following primary vaccination were detected again (96% of CD4 and around 90% of CD8), which suggests that memory was broadly maintained. Because only a couple of donors were included in the study, the extent to which the findings can be generalized is limited. Compared with the primary T-cell response, the secondary T-cell response was weaker but faster, peaking on day 5 rather than day 15. A small fraction of clonotypes appeared in both the CD4 and CD8 compartments, likely as a result of convergent recombination.

This clonotype came up many times. This clone's antigen is unknown. Base quality data are lacking; no much larger clone is found one base away. The CDR3, cysteine through phenylalanine, is 15 amino acids long. Of the read, only the CDR3 DNA is kept; its 45 bases are in frame from base 1. V and J are truncated by 2 bases and 5 bases respectively, leaving an intervening sequence of 15 bases. The sample's treatment or condition, from its label and the paper: live attenuated yellow fever vaccine strain. Two biological replicates of bulk PBMCs were collected at each blood-draw timepoint. PBMCs were isolated from peripheral blood using a standard Ficoll-Paque protocol. TriZol was used to extract RNA from bulk PBMCs, CD4 and CD8 fractions, and dextramer-positive and dextramer-negative fractions. Sequencing used an Illumina NovaSeq 6000. TCR cDNA was synthesized by 5'RACE template switching, which introduced a universal primer site and unique molecular identifiers. cDNA synthesis was primed from both the TCR alpha and TCR beta constant segments. Library amplification used two PCR steps, and the second PCR step added sample barcodes and sequencing adapters. Sequencing of the libraries was done on either Illumina HiSeq 2500 (2x100 bp) or NovaSeq (2x150 bp). In the original analysis: MIGEC was used to demultiplex reads and collapse the reads into UMI consensus sequences, and MiXCR was used for V(D)J alignment. Vaccine-responding clonotypes were defined with edgeR using replicate PBMC samples, requiring FDR below 0.01 and a log2 fold change above 5 up to day 15. Each bulk clonotype received a CD4 or CD8 identity based on whether the sequenced CD4 or CD8 repertoire contained that clonotype at higher abundance. TCRdb itself trimmed the public reads at Q25 with fastp, ran MiXCR and retained productive beta chains. Each entry merges the rows of one CDR3 protein and shows their most common DNA and genes. The V and J calls, along with clone size, are taken from TCRdb and not from the paper's own processing. The sample has a few hundred thousand distinct CDR3 sequences on record, about 3.7% of them singletons. Of the sample, under 20% is held by the ten largest clones.

This material consisted of PBMCs, taken 15 days after the yellow fever booster vaccination. The V and J genes are TRBV12-3 or TRBV12-4 and TRBJ2-5; TRBD1 is a possible D gene, resting on 6 matching bases. This sequence was found in a man aged 18 to 29 who received the YFV17D yellow fever vaccine. The sequenced DNA is TGTGCCAGCAGTTTAATAACAGGGACGACGGAGACCCAGTACTTC. Its protein is CASSLITGTTETQYF.